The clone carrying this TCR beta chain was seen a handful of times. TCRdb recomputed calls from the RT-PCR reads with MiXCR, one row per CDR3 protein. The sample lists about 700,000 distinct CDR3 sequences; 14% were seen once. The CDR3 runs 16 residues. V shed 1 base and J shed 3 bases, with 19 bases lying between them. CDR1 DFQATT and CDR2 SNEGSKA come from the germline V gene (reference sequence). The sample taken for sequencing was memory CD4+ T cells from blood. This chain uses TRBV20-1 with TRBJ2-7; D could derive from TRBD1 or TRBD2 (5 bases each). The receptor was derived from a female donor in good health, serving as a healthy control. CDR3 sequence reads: CSARGRDGNWGYEQYF. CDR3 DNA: TGCAGTGCTAGAGGCAGGGACGGTAATTGGGGCTACGAGCAGTACTTC.